This TCR beta chain derives from a study of T-cell reconstitution after alpha-beta-depleted transplantation in children. This clonotype turned up a few times. Using unique molecular identifiers, the investigators prepared the TCRbeta library. TCRdb passed the PCR reads through MiXCR, listing each CDR3 protein once. The sample carries approximately 400,000 distinct CDR3 sequences, around 9.9% recorded once. V was pared by 1 base and J by 5 bases, with 23 bases between. Germline V gene sequence: CDR1 DFQATT, CDR2 SNEGSKA (reference sequence). The CDR3 consists of 17 residues. The sample consisted of PBMCs from the stem cell graft donor, taken from the stem cell graft. The chain uses TRBV20-1 and TRBJ2-5; D perhaps matches TRBD2 (8 bases). The TCR was taken from a human donor who donated a stem cell graft to a child with acute myeloid leukemia. In nucleotides, the CDR3 is TGCAGTGCTAGAGCCGAGGGGGCTAGCGGGTCGGTGGAGACCCAGTACTTC. It codes for CSARAEGASGSVETQYF.